This TCR beta chain was documented in a study of graft-versus-host responses after intestinal transplantation. The germline gives CDR1 MNHEY, CDR2 SVGAGI. This CDR3 has 14 amino acids. This table comes from immunoSEQ multiplex PCR, and its TCRdb copy is limited to in-frame clones, with some not included. The sample contains about 40,000 clones, about 90% of which appear only once. Comments on this clone: Mismatch with germline at one junction end may stem from a read error. This sample also contains other DNA sequences that code for the same CDR3.

The TCR sequence derives from a human patient who received an intestinal transplant, so some T cells may come from the graft donor. V is TRBV6-5 and J is TRBJ2-2; the D gene is possibly TRBD2 (5 bases). The input for sequencing was PBMCs, taken almost 320 days after intestinal transplant. The CDR3 sequence: CASSVAMNTGELFF. The CDR3 region has the DNA TGCGCCAGCAGTGTAGCGATGAACACCGGGGAGCTGTTTTTT.